This is a list of T cell receptor beta chains from one sample in a study of cytomegalovirus exposure and HLA in healthy donors. The protocol was immunoSEQ multiplex PCR, while the TCRdb copy is restricted to in-frame clones and leaves out a portion. The table has approximately 160,000 clones, about 75% seen once. The sample was PBMCs. The receptor set was obtained from a male donor in good health and CMV-seronegative. CDR3s include the opening cysteine and the closing phenylalanine or tryptophan. D genes are given only for firm matches. Clone size, where shown, is once, few, many, or a class for clones that have expanded.

abundance: -; j_gene: TRBJ1-2; v_gene: TRBV4-1; d_gene: TRBD1; CDR3nt: TGCGCCAGCAGCCGGGGGGACAGTGTGGACTATGGCTACACCTTC; CDR3aa: CASSRGDSVDYGYTF
abundance: few; j_gene: TRBJ1-4; v_gene: TRBV11-1; d_gene: -; CDR3nt: TGTGCCAGCAGCTTGAGACAGGCCGGGACGGTCGGTGAAAAACTGTTTTTT; CDR3aa: CASSLRQAGTVGEKLFF
abundance: few; j_gene: TRBJ1-6; v_gene: TRBV7-9; d_gene: -; CDR3nt: TGTGCCAGCAGCTTCGGGGAATCACCCCTCCACTTT; CDR3aa: CASSFGESPLHF
abundance: few; j_gene: TRBJ1-2; v_gene: TRBV6-1; d_gene: -; CDR3nt: TGTGCCAGCAGTGATCTTCCAGACATCTATGGCTACACCTTC; CDR3aa: CASSDLPDIYGYTF
abundance: -; j_gene: TRBJ2-1; v_gene: TRBV14; d_gene: -; CDR3nt: TGTGCCAGCAGCCCATCAATCGGGACAACTAACAATGAGCAGTTCTTC; CDR3aa: CASSPSIGTTNNEQFF
abundance: -; j_gene: TRBJ1-2; v_gene: TRBV6-6; d_gene: -; CDR3nt: TGTGCCAGCACCGCAGGGGTCTATGGCAACACCTTC; CDR3aa: CASTAGVYGNTF
abundance: -; j_gene: TRBJ1-2; v_gene: TRBV6-5; d_gene: -; CDR3nt: TGTGCCAGCAGCCAGACTGCTAACTATGGCTACACCTTC; CDR3aa: CASSQTANYGYTF
abundance: -; j_gene: TRBJ2-7; v_gene: TRBV10-3; d_gene: -; CDR3nt: TGTGCCATCAGTCCTACAGGGCGCCACGAGCAGTACTTC; CDR3aa: CAISPTGRHEQYF
abundance: -; j_gene: TRBJ2-7; v_gene: TRBV6-5; d_gene: TRBD2; CDR3nt: TGTGCCAGCAGTTACTCGGCGCGGGGGAACTACGAGCAGTACTTC; CDR3aa: CASSYSARGNYEQYF
abundance: -; j_gene: TRBJ2-3; v_gene: TRBV2; d_gene: -; CDR3nt: TGTGCCAGCAGTAAAGACAGTTTGCTCAGGACAGATACGCAGTATTTT; CDR3aa: CASSKDSLLRTDTQYF
abundance: once; j_gene: TRBJ2-1; v_gene: TRBV2; d_gene: TRBD1; CDR3nt: TGTGCCAGCAGAACAGGGGAAGTATCCTACAATGAGCAGTTCTTC; CDR3aa: CASRTGEVSYNEQFF
abundance: -; j_gene: TRBJ1-2; v_gene: TRBV7-3; d_gene: -; CDR3nt: TGTGCCAGCAGCTTAGAAGGCGTAGGGGTTGGCTACACCTTC; CDR3aa: CASSLEGVGVGYTF
abundance: -; j_gene: TRBJ2-3; v_gene: TRBV6-6; d_gene: -; CDR3nt: TGTGCCAGCGCCCCAGGGGGGCATACGCAGTATTTT; CDR3aa: CASAPGGHTQYF
abundance: -; j_gene: TRBJ2-1; v_gene: TRBV27; d_gene: TRBD2; CDR3nt: TGTGCCAGCAGAACCGGGGGGGTTAACAATGAGCAGTTCTTC; CDR3aa: CASRTGGVNNEQFF
abundance: few; j_gene: TRBJ1-1; v_gene: TRBV9; d_gene: -; CDR3nt: TGTGCCAGCAGTATTAACTTGAACACTGAAGCTTTCTTT; CDR3aa: CASSINLNTEAFF
abundance: once; j_gene: TRBJ2-1; v_gene: TRBV9; d_gene: -; CDR3nt: TGTGCCAGCAGCGCGCAGGGGGGCCCCTACAATGAGCAGTTCTTC; CDR3aa: CASSAQGGPYNEQFF
abundance: -; j_gene: TRBJ2-7; v_gene: TRBV7-6; d_gene: TRBD2; CDR3nt: TGTGCCAGCAGCTTAGATCAGCGGGACTTCCCATCCTACGAGCAGTACTTC; CDR3aa: CASSLDQRDFPSYEQYF
abundance: few; j_gene: TRBJ1-1; v_gene: TRBV6-5; d_gene: -; CDR3nt: TGTGCCAGCAGTTACTCGATCGCAGACATGAACACTGAAGCTTTCTTT; CDR3aa: CASSYSIADMNTEAFF
abundance: -; j_gene: TRBJ2-5; v_gene: TRBV19; d_gene: -; CDR3nt: TGTGCCAGTTCGAGGGCGTACCAAGAGACCCAGTACTTC; CDR3aa: CASSRAYQETQYF
abundance: -; j_gene: TRBJ2-3; v_gene: TRBV7-9; d_gene: TRBD2; CDR3nt: TGTGCCAGCAGCACGGGACTAGCGGGCCTCCGCACAGATACGCAGTATTTT; CDR3aa: CASSTGLAGLRTDTQYF
abundance: once; j_gene: TRBJ2-1; v_gene: TRBV10-2; d_gene: -; CDR3nt: TGCGCCAGCGGCCGTGAGCAGTTCTTC; CDR3aa: CASGREQFF
abundance: -; j_gene: TRBJ2-7; v_gene: TRBV4-3; d_gene: -; CDR3nt: TGCGCCAGCAGCCAATCCAGGACAACCTACGAGCAGTACTTC; CDR3aa: CASSQSRTTYEQYF
abundance: -; j_gene: TRBJ2-5; v_gene: TRBV6-5; d_gene: -; CDR3nt: TGTGCCAGCCTGACAGAGAAAGAGACCCAGTACTTC; CDR3aa: CASLTEKETQYF
abundance: -; j_gene: TRBJ2-1; v_gene: TRBV9; d_gene: TRBD1; CDR3nt: TGTGCCAGCAGCGTAGGGACGGGACAGGTGTACAATGAGCAGTTCTTC; CDR3aa: CASSVGTGQVYNEQFF
abundance: -; j_gene: TRBJ2-7; v_gene: TRBV5-4; d_gene: TRBD1; CDR3nt: TGTGCCAGCAGCCGGACAGGGGAAAACTCCTACGAGCAGTACTTC; CDR3aa: CASSRTGENSYEQYF
abundance: -; j_gene: TRBJ2-3; v_gene: TRBV28; d_gene: TRBD2; CDR3nt: TGTGCCAGCAGTTATAGGACTAGCGGTCCTAGCACAGATACGCAGTATTTT; CDR3aa: CASSYRTSGPSTDTQYF